This T cell receptor (beta chain) was identified in a study of T cells in Graves' hyperthyroidism and ophthalmopathy. Looking at the study overall: Peripheral blood collection took place at initial diagnosis, before any treatment. Study-wide results and limits: Ophthalmopathy, as predicted by the model, came a median around 6.7 months after the prediction.

The sample holds many counts of this clonotype. The antigen remains unidentified. Amplified TCR beta CDR3 regions derived from RNA transcripts. Carried out on the TCR CDR3, a first-round RT-PCR used the HTBI primer set. Each CDR3 protein is one row after TCRdb ran MiXCR on the multiplex PCR reads. This table holds a few hundred thousand distinct CDR3 sequences, about 20% found once. The CDR3 sequence is 13 residues long. With 10 bases clipped from V and 10 bases from J, the junction kept 12 bases outside the gene matches. Germline CDR1 reads KGHDR; CDR2 reads SFDVKD. V and J are TRBV24-1 and TRBJ2-1; TRBD2 matches 7 bases. The source of this sequence is a man aged 25-45 years with Graves' ophthalmopathy. Sequencing was done on a sample of blood. The CDR3 DNA reads TGTGCCACTGCCTCGAGCGGGGTCGAAGAGCAGTTCTTC. Translation: CATASSGVEEQFF.